This TCR beta chain was retrieved from a study of T-cell reconstitution after alpha-beta-depleted transplantation in children. General study results and limits: Some patients showed high day-60 TCRbeta diversity, which derived from surviving recipient T cells and thymic progenitors. By one year post-transplant, T-cell counts and diversity largely arose from T cells that were newly produced. Alpha-beta T cells about two months after transplant reportedly derived from several hundred expanded graft clones.

The library targeted TCRbeta and was prepared with unique molecular identifiers. A single record per CDR3 protein comes from TCRdb applying MiXCR to the PCR reads. The sample includes hundreds of thousands of distinct CDR3 sequences, approximately 7.3% of them seen just once. This clonotype occurred many times. Its antigen is still unknown. The sequence was collected from a female patient between 2 and 15 years old who had a stem cell transplant for Fanconi anemia, so the T cells may come from the graft donor. The sequencing used peripheral blood, collected 360 days after TCRalphabeta/CD19-depleted stem cell transplant.

CDR3: CASSPSTGQSYEQYF. In DNA form, the CDR3 reads TGTGCCAGCAGCCCATCTACGGGACAGTCCTACGAGCAGTACTTC. The chain combines TRBV9 with TRBJ2-7; 7 bases are a match to TRBD1. This CDR3 has 15 residues. Germline-derived CDR1 and CDR2 are SGDLS and YYNGEE. V lost 4 bases, J lost 1 base, and 8 bases stayed unmatched.